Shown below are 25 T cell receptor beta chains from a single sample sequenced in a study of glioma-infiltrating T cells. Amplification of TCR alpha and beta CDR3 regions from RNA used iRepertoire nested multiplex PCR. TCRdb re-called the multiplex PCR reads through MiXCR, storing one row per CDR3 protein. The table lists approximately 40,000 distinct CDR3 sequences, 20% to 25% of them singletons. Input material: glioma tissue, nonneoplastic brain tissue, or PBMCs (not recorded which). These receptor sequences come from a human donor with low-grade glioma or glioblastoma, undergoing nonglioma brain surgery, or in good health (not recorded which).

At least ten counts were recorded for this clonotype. This CDR3 is CASSFGTEQFF. In nucleotides, the CDR3 is TGTGCCAGCAGTTTCGGGACTGAGCAGTTCTTC. V is TRBV27 and J is TRBJ2-1; perhaps D is TRBD1 or TRBD2 (5 bases each). V was clipped by 3 bases and J by 9 bases, with 6 bases between them. CDR1 is MNHEY and CDR2 is SMNVEV in the germline V gene (reference sequence). The CDR3 runs 11 residues.

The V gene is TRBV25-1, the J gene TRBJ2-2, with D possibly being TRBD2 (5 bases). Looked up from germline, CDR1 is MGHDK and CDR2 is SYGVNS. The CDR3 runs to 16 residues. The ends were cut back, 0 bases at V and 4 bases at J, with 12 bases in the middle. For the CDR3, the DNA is TGTGCCAGCAGTGAATATGGCCGGGGAGCCACCGGGGAGCTGTTTTTT. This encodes CASSEYGRGATGELFF.

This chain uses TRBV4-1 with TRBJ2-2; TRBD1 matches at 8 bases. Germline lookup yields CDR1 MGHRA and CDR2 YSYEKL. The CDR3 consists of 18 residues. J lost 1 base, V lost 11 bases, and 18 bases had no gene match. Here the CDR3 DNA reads TGCGCCGGCAACATCGGAATAGGACAGGGCGGGAACACCGGGGAGCTGTTTTTT. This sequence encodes CAGNIGIGQGGNTGELFF.

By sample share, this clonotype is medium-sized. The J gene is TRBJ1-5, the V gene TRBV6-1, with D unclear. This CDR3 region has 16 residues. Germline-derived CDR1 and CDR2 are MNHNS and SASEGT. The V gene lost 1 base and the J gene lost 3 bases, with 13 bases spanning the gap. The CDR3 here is CASSEEVITFNQPQHF. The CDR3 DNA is TGTGCCAGCAGTGAAGAAGTCATAACCTTCAATCAGCCCCAGCATTTT.

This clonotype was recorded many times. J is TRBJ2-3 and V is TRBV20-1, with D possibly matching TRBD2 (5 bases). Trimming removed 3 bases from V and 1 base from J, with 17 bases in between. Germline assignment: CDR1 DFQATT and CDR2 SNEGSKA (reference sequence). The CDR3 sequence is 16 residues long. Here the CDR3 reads CSASGPGWGGTDTQYF. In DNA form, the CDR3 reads TGCAGTGCTAGCGGTCCTGGATGGGGAGGCACAGATACGCAGTATTTT.

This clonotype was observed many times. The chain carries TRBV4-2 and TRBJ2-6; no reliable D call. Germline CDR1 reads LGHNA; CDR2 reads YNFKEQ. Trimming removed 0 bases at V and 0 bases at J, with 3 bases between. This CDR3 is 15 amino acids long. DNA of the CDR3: TGTGCCAGCAGCCAAGACAACTCTGGGGCCAACGTCCTGACTTTC. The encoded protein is CASSQDNSGANVLTF.

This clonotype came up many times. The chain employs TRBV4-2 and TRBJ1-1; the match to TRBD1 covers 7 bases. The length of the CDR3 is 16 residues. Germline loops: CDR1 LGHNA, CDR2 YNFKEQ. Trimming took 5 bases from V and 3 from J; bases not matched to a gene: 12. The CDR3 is CASSTGDTGFDTEAFF. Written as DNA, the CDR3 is TGTGCCAGCAGCACAGGGGACACCGGTTTCGACACTGAAGCTTTCTTT.

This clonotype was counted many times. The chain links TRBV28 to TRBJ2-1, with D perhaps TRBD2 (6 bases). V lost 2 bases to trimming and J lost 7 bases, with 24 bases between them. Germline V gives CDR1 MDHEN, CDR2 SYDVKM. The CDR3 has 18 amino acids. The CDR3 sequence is CASSLGTGGALRGNEQFF. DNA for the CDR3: TGTGCCAGCAGTTTAGGAACCGGGGGAGCCCTCCGGGGAAATGAGCAGTTCTTC.

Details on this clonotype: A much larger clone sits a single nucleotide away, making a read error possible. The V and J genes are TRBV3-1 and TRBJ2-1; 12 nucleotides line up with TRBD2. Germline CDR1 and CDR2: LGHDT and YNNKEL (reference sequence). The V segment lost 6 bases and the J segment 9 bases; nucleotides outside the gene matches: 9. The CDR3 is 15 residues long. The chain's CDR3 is CASRKTSGSLSEQFF. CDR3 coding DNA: TGTGCCAGCAGGAAGACTAGCGGGAGTTTGAGTGAGCAGTTCTTC.

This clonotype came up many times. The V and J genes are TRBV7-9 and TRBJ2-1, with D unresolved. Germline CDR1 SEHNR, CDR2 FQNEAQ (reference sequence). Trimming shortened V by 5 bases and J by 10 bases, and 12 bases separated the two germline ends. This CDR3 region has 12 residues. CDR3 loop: CASSQGSAEQFF. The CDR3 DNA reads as TGTGCCAGCAGCCAAGGCAGCGCCGAGCAGTTCTTC.

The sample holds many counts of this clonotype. CDR3 nucleotide sequence: TGCGCCAGCAGCCAAGGGGGACCCACTGAAGCTTTCTTT. This encodes CASSQGGPTEAFF. The chain couples TRBV4-1 to TRBJ1-1; D might be TRBD1 (5 bases). The CDR3 is 13 amino acids. Per germline, CDR1 MGHRA and CDR2 YSYEKL. Trimming stripped 1 base from V and 4 bases from J, with 7 bases between.

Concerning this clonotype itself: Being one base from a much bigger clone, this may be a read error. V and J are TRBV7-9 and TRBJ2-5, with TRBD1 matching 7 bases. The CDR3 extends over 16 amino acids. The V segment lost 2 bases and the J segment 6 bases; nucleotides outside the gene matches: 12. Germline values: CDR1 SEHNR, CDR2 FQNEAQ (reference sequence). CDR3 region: CASSLSQAGGWKTQYF. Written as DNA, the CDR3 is TGTGCCAGCAGCTTAAGTCAGGCAGGGGGTTGGAAGACCCAGTACTTC.

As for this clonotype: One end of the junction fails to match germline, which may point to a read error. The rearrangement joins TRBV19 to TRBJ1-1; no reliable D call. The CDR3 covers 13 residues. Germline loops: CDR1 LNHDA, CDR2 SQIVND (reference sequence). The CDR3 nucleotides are TGTGCCAATAGTCTAAAATCGAACACTGAAGCTTTCTTT. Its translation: CANSLKSNTEAFF. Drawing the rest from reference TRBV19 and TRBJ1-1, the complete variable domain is DGGITQSPKYLFRKEGQNVTLSCEQNLNHDAMYWYRQDPGQGLRLIYYSQIVNDFQKGDIAEGYSVSREKKESFPLTVTSAQKNPTAFYLCANSLKSNTEAFFGQGTRLTVV.

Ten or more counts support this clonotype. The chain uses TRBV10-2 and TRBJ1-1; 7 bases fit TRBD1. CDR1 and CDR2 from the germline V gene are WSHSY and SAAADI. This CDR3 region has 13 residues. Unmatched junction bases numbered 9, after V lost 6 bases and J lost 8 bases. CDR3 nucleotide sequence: TGCGCCAGCAGGGGGACAGTTGTTTTCGAAGCTTTCTTT. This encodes CASRGTVVFEAFF.

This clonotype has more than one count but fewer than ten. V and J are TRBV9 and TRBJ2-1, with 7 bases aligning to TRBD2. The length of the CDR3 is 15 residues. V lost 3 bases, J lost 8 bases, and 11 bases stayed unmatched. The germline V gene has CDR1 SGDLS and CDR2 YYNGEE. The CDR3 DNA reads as TGTGCCAGCAGCGGGAGCGGGACCTCCCTCGATGAGCAGTTCTTC. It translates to CASSGSGTSLDEQFF.

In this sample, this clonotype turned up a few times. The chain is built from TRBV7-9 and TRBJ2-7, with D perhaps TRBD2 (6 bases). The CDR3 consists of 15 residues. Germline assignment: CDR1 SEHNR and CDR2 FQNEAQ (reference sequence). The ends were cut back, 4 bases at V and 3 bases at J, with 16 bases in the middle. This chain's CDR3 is CASSSMGEVGYEQYF. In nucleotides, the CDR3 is TGTGCCAGCAGCTCCATGGGGGAGGTGGGCTACGAGCAGTACTTC.

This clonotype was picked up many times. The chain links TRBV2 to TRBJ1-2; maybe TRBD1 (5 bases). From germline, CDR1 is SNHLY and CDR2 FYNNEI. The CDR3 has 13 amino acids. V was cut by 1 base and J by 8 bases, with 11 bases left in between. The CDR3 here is CASSEGQGGGYTF. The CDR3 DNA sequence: TGTGCCAGCAGTGAAGGGCAGGGCGGAGGCTACACCTTC.

The CDR3, as DNA: TGCGCCAGCAGGGACGGGAATGGCTACACCTTC. Protein sequence: CASRDGNGYTF. The gene calls are TRBV5-1 and TRBJ1-2; D unclear. V gave up 5 bases and J gave up 6 bases, with 8 bases separating them. CDR1 is SGHRS, CDR2 YFSETQ, per germline. The CDR3 consists of 11 residues.

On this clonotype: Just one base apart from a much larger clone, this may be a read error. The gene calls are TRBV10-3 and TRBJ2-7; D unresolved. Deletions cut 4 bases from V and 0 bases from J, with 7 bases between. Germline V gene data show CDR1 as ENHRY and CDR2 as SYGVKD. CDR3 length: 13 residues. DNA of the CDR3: TGTGCCATCAGTGCCAGTGACTCCTACGAGCAGTACTTC. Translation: CAISASDSYEQYF.

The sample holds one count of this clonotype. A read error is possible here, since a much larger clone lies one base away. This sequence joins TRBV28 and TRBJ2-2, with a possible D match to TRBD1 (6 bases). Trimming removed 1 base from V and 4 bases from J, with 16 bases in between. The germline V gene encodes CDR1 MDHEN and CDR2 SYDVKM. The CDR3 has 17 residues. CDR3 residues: CASSLSPGHGITGELFF. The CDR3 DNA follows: TGTGCCAGCAGTTTATCTCCGGGACATGGCATCACCGGGGAGCTGTTTTTT.

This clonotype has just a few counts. DNA of the CDR3: TGCAGCGTCATAGGGACCGGGAAGGATGGCTACACCTTC. Amino acid sequence: CSVIGTGKDGYTF. V gene TRBV29-1 combines with J gene TRBJ1-2, with D possibly being TRBD1 (5 bases). Trimming removed 6 bases at V and 6 bases at J, with 17 bases between. Germline loops: CDR1 SQVTM, CDR2 ANQGSEA. This CDR3 has 13 amino acids. The full variable domain, completed using reference TRBV29-1 and TRBJ1-2, is SAVISQKPSRDICQRGTSLTIQCQVDSQVTMMFWYRQQPGQSLTLIATANQGSEATYESGFVIDKFPISRPNLTFSTLTVSNMSPEDSSIYLCSVIGTGKDGYTFGSGTRLTVV.

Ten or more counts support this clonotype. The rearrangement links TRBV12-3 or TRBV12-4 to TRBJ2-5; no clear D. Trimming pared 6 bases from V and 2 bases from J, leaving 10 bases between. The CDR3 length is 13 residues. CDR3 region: CASSPGPQETQYF. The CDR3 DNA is TGTGCCAGCAGCCCGGGTCCTCAAGAGACCCAGTACTTC.

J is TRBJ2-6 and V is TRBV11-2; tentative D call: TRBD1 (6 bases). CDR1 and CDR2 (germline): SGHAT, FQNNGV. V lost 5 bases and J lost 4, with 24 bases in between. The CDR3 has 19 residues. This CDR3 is CASSGLISRGKSGANVLTF. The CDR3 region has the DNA TGTGCCAGCAGCGGACTTATTTCGAGGGGGAAATCAGGGGCCAACGTCCTGACTTTC.

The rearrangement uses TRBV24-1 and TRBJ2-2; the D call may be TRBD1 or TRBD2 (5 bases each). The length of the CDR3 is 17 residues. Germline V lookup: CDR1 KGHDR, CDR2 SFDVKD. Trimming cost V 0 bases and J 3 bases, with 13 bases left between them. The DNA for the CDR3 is TGTGCCACCAGTGATTTGTACCGGGGCGTCGACACCGGGGAGCTGTTTTTT. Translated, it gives CATSDLYRGVDTGELFF.

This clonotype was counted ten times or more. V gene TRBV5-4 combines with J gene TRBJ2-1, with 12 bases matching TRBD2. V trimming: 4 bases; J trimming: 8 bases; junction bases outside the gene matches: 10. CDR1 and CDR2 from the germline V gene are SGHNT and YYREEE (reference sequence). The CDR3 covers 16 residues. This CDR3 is CASSGSSGGVPDEQFF. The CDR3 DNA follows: TGTGCCAGCAGCGGCTCTAGCGGGGGGGTGCCTGATGAGCAGTTCTTC.